The 3 T cell receptor beta chains presented below share a single source sample, sequenced in a study of T-cell memory formation after mild COVID-19 (dated by TCRdb to the early 2020s). The library was obtained by 5' RACE. The sequencer was an Illumina NovaSeq 6000. Starting from the raw public reads, TCRdb applied fastp trimming at Q25, assembled clones with MiXCR and retained in-frame beta chains. Every distinct CDR3 protein forms one entry, paired with its most common genes and DNA. The sample table contains some 350,000 distinct CDR3 sequences; only one count was recorded for more than 15% of them. Of the sample, around 20% falls within the top ten clones. Material: PBMCs or a T cell subset sorted from them (not recorded which). These receptors were obtained from a man aged 18 to 35 who had mild COVID-19 (a few samples of this study predate the infection). The sample titles of this study are shuffled in the database, so cell type and time point are left out; the donor was told from shared clones.

The sample holds a few counts of this clonotype. The chain recombines TRBV7-9 with TRBJ1-6; TRBD1 might be the D (5 bases). Trimming took 1 base from V and 6 from J, leaving 7 bases between them. Germline V CDR1 and CDR2: SEHNR, FQNEAQ (reference sequence). The CDR3 runs to 14 residues. The CDR3 nucleotides read TGTGCCAGCAGCTTAGGACAGATTAATTCACCCCTCCACTTT. Encoded protein: CASSLGQINSPLHF.

In this sample, this clonotype turned up a few times. This chain joins TRBV11-2 and TRBJ2-1; 13 bases agree with TRBD2. V gave up 10 bases and J gave up 9 bases; unmatched junction bases: 6. The CDR3 spans 13 residues. Germline loops: CDR1 SGHAT, CDR2 FQNNGV. The CDR3 bases are TGTGCCACCACTAGCGGGGGGGCCCTTGAGCAGTTCTTC. It codes for CATTSGGALEQFF.

This clonotype was counted ten times or more. The V gene is TRBV29-1, the J gene TRBJ2-3; 10 nucleotides align to TRBD1. Germline V gene sequence: CDR1 SQVTM, CDR2 ANQGSEA. Trimming took 3 bases from V and 5 from J; bases not matched to a gene: 17. CDR3 length equals 18 residues. Written as DNA, the CDR3 is TGCAGCGTTGAGACTTGGGACAGGGGACTCCTAGCACAAGATACGCAGTATTTT. This codes for CSVETWDRGLLAQDTQYF.